This T cell receptor beta chain was profiled in a study of vaccination and CD4 T cells after COVID-19. Study-wide background: Ranging from 14 to 241, the interval between dose two and post-vaccine sampling had a median of 72 days. Overlapping SARS-CoV-2, HCoV-NL63, HCoV-OC43 and HCoV-229E spike peptides stimulated the cells.

About this clonotype: Its antigen remains unknown.

This CDR3 comprises 12 residues. The germline V gene encodes CDR1 MNHNS and CDR2 SASEGT. V shed 6 bases and J shed 5 bases, with 10 bases lying between them. Scientists ran DNA taken from cultured CD4+ T cells through the Oncomine TCR Beta short-read assay for sequencing. A single record per CDR3 protein comes from TCRdb applying MiXCR to the PCR reads. The sample has about 15,000 distinct CDR3 sequences, around 46% seen once. Stated treatment: approximately nine-day PBMC culture with coronavirus spike peptide pools or control peptides (ViraFEST assay). Positive PCR dates ranged from March to December 2020; these dates predated US Alpha, Beta and Delta variants.

Material for sequencing was CD4+ T cells from blood, cultured in vitro. The sequence derives from a human donor who had recovered from COVID-19. The chain has TRBV6-1 and TRBJ2-5; D is undetermined. The DNA of the CDR3 is TGTGCCAGCAGCCAGCCACGTGAGACCCAGTACTTC. Its translation is CASSQPRETQYF.